These 25 T cell receptor beta chains share one sample of origin, sequenced in a study of shared T cell receptors in the human thymus. TCRdb's table, derived via immunoSEQ multiplex PCR, lists solely in-frame clones and lacks some. The top ten hold more than 0.009% of the sample, which has 640,000 or so clones, around 87% seen once. The sample was also linked to a second study, of human thymus T cells.

The sample comprised thymocytes. All receptors come from a boy under two years old with a congenital heart defect.

The chain employs TRBV5-1 and TRBJ2-7, with 10 nucleotides matching TRBD1. In germline, CDR1 is SGHRS, CDR2 YFSETQ. The CDR3 is 14 residues long. After removal of 1 base from V and 6 bases from J, the junction contained 4 bases not matched to a gene. The CDR3 sequence is CASSLRGTGVEQYF. The CDR3 nucleotides are TGCGCCAGCAGCTTGAGGGGGACAGGGGTCGAGCAGTACTTC. The full variable domain, its missing parts supplied by reference TRBV5-1 and TRBJ2-7, is KAGVTQTPRYLIKTRGQQVTLSCSPISGHRSVSWYQQTPGQGLQFLFEYFSETQRNKGNFPGRFSGRQFSNSRSEMNVSTLELGDSALYLCASSLRGTGVEQYFGPGTRLTVT.

This sequence joins TRBV9 and TRBJ1-3; possible D gene TRBD1, 6 bases. The CDR3 loop spans 16 amino acids. Trimming took off 3 bases at V and 4 bases at J, with 17 bases between the two ends. Germline CDR1 and CDR2: SGDLS and YYNGEE. CDR3 in amino acids: CASSAYLAGAGNTIYF. In nucleotides, the CDR3 is TGTGCCAGCAGCGCCTATCTCGCAGGGGCAGGAAACACCATATATTTT. Complete variable domain (other parts from reference TRBV9 and TRBJ1-3): DSGVTQTPKHLITATGQRVTLRCSPRSGDLSVYWYQQSLDQGLQFLIQYYNGEERAKGNILERFSAQQFPDLHSELNLSSLELGDSALYFCASSAYLAGAGNTIYFGEGSWLTVV.

The CDR3 spells CASSQRFQETQYF. CDR3 DNA: TGTGCCAGTAGCCAGCGGTTCCAAGAGACCCAGTACTTC. The chain employs TRBV19 and TRBJ2-5, with D perhaps matching TRBD2 (5 bases). The V gene's germline CDR1 is LNHDA and CDR2 SQIVND (reference sequence). With 6 bases removed from V and 1 base from J, the gap between germline ends came to 9 bases. This CDR3 has 13 residues. The whole variable domain, filled in from reference TRBV19 and TRBJ2-5, reads DGGITQSPKYLFRKEGQNVTLSCEQNLNHDAMYWYRQDPGQGLRLIYYSQIVNDFQKGDIAEGYSVSREKKESFPLTVTSAQKNPTAFYLCASSQRFQETQYFGPGTRLLVL.

This clone has just one count. The chain couples TRBV12-5 to TRBJ2-7; 9 nucleotides agree with TRBD2. V trimming: 1 base; J trimming: 5 bases; junction bases outside the gene matches: 9. The CDR3 sequence is 16 residues long. Germline CDR1 and CDR2: LGHNT and FRNRAP. In nucleotides, the CDR3 is TGTGCTAGTGGTTTGGACTCCGCGGGAGGGCGAAACGAGCAGTACTTC. Encoded protein: CASGLDSAGGRNEQYF.

This clone occurred a few times. This chain uses TRBV5-6 with TRBJ1-2, with D maybe TRBD1 (5 bases). The CDR3 consists of 13 residues. The ends were cut back, 5 bases at V and 3 bases at J, with 11 bases in the middle. CDR1 SGHDT and CDR2 YYEEEE come from the germline V gene. CDR3 nucleotides: TGTGCCAGCAGGGTAGACAGTTACTATGGCTACACCTTC. Translation: CASRVDSYYGYTF.

This chain uses TRBV18 with TRBJ1-2; weak D call: TRBD1 (5 bases). The germline gives CDR1 KGHSH, CDR2 LQKENI. The germline V and J ends were trimmed by 1 base and 0 bases, with 24 bases remaining between them. The CDR3 runs 20 residues. CDR3 loop: CASSPRGGPRVGPANYGYTF. The CDR3 DNA reads TGTGCCAGCTCACCACGCGGGGGACCGAGAGTCGGACCAGCTAACTATGGCTACACCTTC.

This rearrangement joins TRBV30 to TRBJ1-2, with 10 nucleotides matching TRBD1. J lost 7 bases, V lost 1 base, and 12 bases had no gene match. Germline values: CDR1 GTSNPN, CDR2 SVGIG (reference sequence). The CDR3 covers 16 residues. The CDR3 reads CAWSERWDRGTGGYTF. In nucleotides, the CDR3 is TGTGCCTGGAGTGAACGTTGGGACAGGGGAACCGGTGGCTACACCTTC.

This rearrangement joins TRBV5-1 to TRBJ1-5, with D unclear. The CDR3 length is 14 residues. V was pared by 0 bases and J by 4 bases, with 8 bases between. From germline, CDR1 is SGHRS and CDR2 YFSETQ. Here the CDR3 DNA reads TGCGCCAGCAGCTTGGAGGGCGGGAATCAGCCCCAGCATTTT. It translates to CASSLEGGNQPQHF.

The chain links TRBV4-1 to TRBJ1-5; tentatively, D is TRBD1 (5 bases). Deletions cut 5 bases from V and 0 bases from J, with 14 bases between. CDR1 is MGHRA, CDR2 YSYEKL, per germline. The CDR3 is 16 residues long. The CDR3 bases are TGCGCCAGCAGCTTACCAGGGAACAATAGCAATCAGCCCCAGCATTTT. Translating gives CASSLPGNNSNQPQHF.

This clone was counted a few times. The V gene is TRBV28, the J gene TRBJ1-1; TRBD1 agrees at 8 bases. V lost 3 bases, J lost 3 bases, and 3 bases stayed unmatched. The germline V gene encodes CDR1 MDHEN and CDR2 SYDVKM. This CDR3 has 14 residues. CDR3: CASSFDRGDTEAFF. In DNA form, the CDR3 reads TGTGCCAGCAGTTTCGACAGGGGTGACACTGAAGCTTTCTTT. The whole variable domain, filled in from reference TRBV28 and TRBJ1-1, reads DVKVTQSSRYLVKRTGEKVFLECVQDMDHENMFWYRQDPGLGLRLIYFSYDVKMKEKGDIPEGYSVSREKKERFSLILESASTNQTSMYLCASSFDRGDTEAFFGQGTRLTVV.

The rearrangement links TRBV4-1 to TRBJ1-5; D perhaps matches TRBD1 (6 bases). Looked up from germline, CDR1 is MGHRA and CDR2 is YSYEKL. The CDR3 totals 17 residues. Trimming shortened V by 1 base and J by 4 bases, and 17 bases separated the two germline ends. CDR3 region: CASSQGQGPGENQPQHF. As DNA, the CDR3 is TGCGCCAGCAGCCAAGGCCAGGGGCCAGGAGAGAATCAGCCCCAGCATTTT.

This clone showed up just a few times. The chain combines TRBV15 with TRBJ2-3, with TRBD1 identical over 7 bases. CDR1 and CDR2 from the germline V gene are LNHNV and YYDKDF (reference sequence). The CDR3 contains 18 residues. V lost 5 bases, J lost 0 bases, and 14 bases stayed unmatched. CDR3 region: CATSGTGTEMLSTDTQYF. In DNA, the CDR3 is TGTGCCACCAGCGGGACCGGGACAGAGATGCTGAGCACAGATACGCAGTATTTT.

V usage is TRBV7-2 and J usage is TRBJ2-1; no definite D call. Looked up from germline, CDR1 is SGHTA and CDR2 is FQGNSA. The V end was cut by 2 bases, the J end by 6 bases, with 14 bases between. The CDR3 has 15 amino acids. This CDR3 is CASSLRLGGFNEQFF. CDR3 coding DNA: TGTGCCAGCAGCTTAAGGTTAGGCGGATTCAATGAGCAGTTCTTC.

V and J are TRBV28 and TRBJ1-3; the match to TRBD1 covers 7 bases. The CDR3 extends over 15 amino acids. Germline-derived CDR1 and CDR2 are MDHEN and SYDVKM. Losses at the gene ends were 6 bases for V and 4 bases for J; bases not matched to a gene: 9. CDR3 DNA sequence: TGTGCCAGCAGCACAGGGGAAGTGCGCGGAAACACCATATATTTT. This sequence encodes CASSTGEVRGNTIYF.

CDR3 nucleotides: TGTGCCAGCAGCCCATGGGAGGGCCAGGGTGAAGCTTTCTTT. As protein: CASSPWEGQGEAFF. The rearrangement links TRBV7-3 to TRBJ1-1; D may be TRBD1 (5 bases). The CDR3 is 14 amino acids. Between the trimmed V and J ends, which lost 5 bases and 7 bases, there was a span of 17 bases. Per germline, CDR1 SGHTA and CDR2 FQGTGA.

This clone appeared a single time. The chain uses TRBV28 and TRBJ2-1, with TRBD1 as a possible D gene (6 bases). CDR1 is MDHEN and CDR2 is SYDVKM in the germline V gene. The CDR3 totals 16 residues. Trimming left V 2 bases short and J 7 bases short, with 18 bases between. CDR3 sequence: CASSLDKPQGKNEQFF. CDR3 nucleotides: TGTGCCAGCAGTTTAGATAAACCTCAGGGGAAGAATGAGCAGTTCTTC.

CDR3 region: CASSQGRDSHYEQYF. CDR3 DNA: TGCGCCAGCAGCCAAGGTAGGGACAGTCACTACGAGCAGTACTTC. The rearrangement links TRBV4-1 to TRBJ2-7; 7 bases line up with TRBD1. The V and J ends lost 1 base and 3 bases, in that order; junction bases with no gene match: 6. Looked up from germline, CDR1 is MGHRA and CDR2 is YSYEKL. CDR3 size: 15 residues.

The chain links TRBV2 to TRBJ1-5; TRBD1 agrees at 8 bases. The CDR3 loop spans 17 amino acids. Germline CDR1 is SNHLY and CDR2 is FYNNEI. Unmatched junction bases numbered 9, after V lost 5 bases and J lost 0 bases. For the CDR3, the DNA is TGTGCCAGCAGTTCGGACAGGGAGGAGGCTAGCAATCAGCCCCAGCATTTT. It codes for CASSSDREEASNQPQHF.

The genes are TRBV7-2 and TRBJ2-3, with 7 bases matching TRBD1. The trim removed 3 bases at V and 2 bases at J, leaving 11 bases unmatched. The CDR3 loop spans 17 amino acids. Per the germline V gene, CDR1 is SGHTA and CDR2 is FQGNSA. The CDR3 loop reads CASSFEGGREDTDTQYF. The DNA for the CDR3 is TGTGCCAGCAGCTTTGAAGGGGGCAGGGAAGACACAGATACGCAGTATTTT. Variable domain in full (rest from reference TRBV7-2 and TRBJ2-3): GAGVSQSPSNKVTEKGKDVELRCDPISGHTALYWYRQSLGQGLEFLIYFQGNSAPDKSGLPSDRFSAERTGGSVSTLTIQRTQQEDSAVYLCASSFEGGREDTDTQYFGPGTRLTVL.

The chain is built from TRBV14 and TRBJ1-6; D is unresolved. The V gene lost 5 bases and the J gene lost 9 bases, with 14 bases spanning the gap. The germline CDR1 and CDR2 sequences are SGHDN and FVKESK. The CDR3 is 14 amino acids. The CDR3 DNA reads as TGTGCCAGCAGCTCCCGTCCCGGGAGTTCACCCCTCCACTTT. This gives the protein CASSSRPGSSPLHF.

This rearrangement joins TRBV30 to TRBJ2-5; D is unclear. Germline V lookup: CDR1 GTSNPN, CDR2 SVGIG (reference sequence). Trimming removed 4 bases from V and 2 bases from J, with 5 bases in between. The CDR3 loop spans 11 amino acids. CDR3 sequence: CAWNQQETQYF. CDR3 bases: TGTGCCTGGAATCAGCAAGAGACCCAGTACTTC.

This clone was counted once. This rearrangement joins TRBV29-1 to TRBJ2-7; 8 nucleotides align to TRBD2. The germline V gene has CDR1 SQVTM and CDR2 ANQGSEA. The CDR3 extends over 12 amino acids. V lost 4 bases, J lost 2 bases, and 1 base stayed unmatched. CDR3 protein: CSVVGLAYEQYF. The CDR3 DNA reads TGCAGCGTTGTGGGACTAGCCTACGAGCAGTACTTC.

This chain uses TRBV4-1 with TRBJ1-1; the match to TRBD1 covers 8 bases. The V gene's germline CDR1 is MGHRA and CDR2 YSYEKL. The CDR3 consists of 20 residues. With V trimmed by 2 bases and J by 0 bases, 17 bases remained unmatched. CDR3 sequence reads: CASSQRRPGGEGGMNTEAFF. The DNA of the CDR3 is TGCGCCAGCAGCCAAAGGAGGCCAGGGGGCGAAGGGGGGATGAACACTGAAGCTTTCTTT.

The chain couples TRBV28 to TRBJ1-1, with 9 bases fitting TRBD1. V gave up 2 bases and J gave up 6 bases; unmatched junction bases: 4. CDR3 size: 14 residues. The germline CDR1 and CDR2 sequences are MDHEN and SYDVKM. The CDR3 protein is CASSLNRGRSEAFF. The CDR3 DNA sequence: TGTGCCAGCAGTTTAAACAGGGGGCGGTCTGAAGCTTTCTTT.

The chain links TRBV5-1 to TRBJ1-6; TRBD1 is a possible D gene (6 bases). CDR1 and CDR2 (germline): SGHRS, YFSETQ. The CDR3 extends over 14 amino acids. V lost 7 bases and J lost 13, with 21 bases in between. CDR3 protein: CASRPQGNPSPLHF. CDR3 nucleotide sequence: TGCGCCAGCCGCCCCCAGGGGAACCCTTCGCCCCTCCACTTT.